One and the same sample provided the 6 T cell receptor beta chains below, sequenced in a study of cytomegalovirus exposure and HLA in healthy donors. PCR used 60 Vbeta primers and 13 Jbeta primers. Measured with immunoSEQ multiplex PCR; TCRdb has only the in-frame clones, and not every one. Here the sample spans about 200,000 clones, 82% being singletons. The specimen sequenced was PBMCs. Source of these receptors: a woman aged 45-65 years in good health and CMV-seropositive.

The rearrangement links TRBV28 to TRBJ2-1; 7 bases agree with TRBD1. CDR1 MDHEN and CDR2 SYDVKM come from the germline V gene. V shed 4 bases, J shed 3 bases, and the junction held 0 bases outside the gene matches. The CDR3 runs 13 residues. This CDR3 reads CASSWDSYNEQFF. DNA of the CDR3: TGTGCCAGCAGTTGGGACAGCTACAATGAGCAGTTCTTC.

As to this clone: At one boundary the junction diverges from the germline segment, which might be a read error. The DNA of the CDR3 is TGTGCCAGCAGCGTTGGGGACTTTCCCAGCTTC. Its translation is CASSVGDFPSF. The J gene is TRBJ1-2, the V gene TRBV9; D possibly corresponds to TRBD1 (5 bases). CDR3 length: 11 amino acids. Germline CDR1 reads SGDLS; CDR2 reads YYNGEE.

The rearrangement uses TRBV10-1 and TRBJ2-1; 12 bases map to TRBD1. The CDR3 contains 15 residues. V gave up 5 bases and J gave up 6 bases; unmatched junction bases: 5. CDR1 WNHNN and CDR2 SYGVQD come from the germline V gene (reference sequence). CDR3 loop: CASSSGQGAANEQFF. CDR3 bases: TGCGCCAGCAGTTCGGGACAGGGGGCGGCCAATGAGCAGTTCTTC.

This clone is a singleton in its sample. The rearrangement uses TRBV18 and TRBJ1-1; TRBD1 might be the D (5 bases). This CDR3 is 15 amino acids long. Germline CDR1 is KGHSH and CDR2 is LQKENI. V shed 5 bases and J shed 1 base, with 14 bases lying between them. CDR3 DNA: TGTGCCAGCTCAGCCCCCAACGGGGGGAACACTGAAGCTTTCTTT. Translating gives CASSAPNGGNTEAFF.

The rearrangement uses TRBV29-1 and TRBJ2-7, with D unclear. This CDR3 is 13 amino acids long. Germline CDR1 and CDR2: SQVTM and ANQGSEA. Trimming took 4 bases from V and 0 from J, leaving 10 bases between them. CDR3 sequence (DNA): TGCAGCGTTGGTGTCCTGAGCTCCTACGAGCAGTACTTC. This sequence encodes CSVGVLSSYEQYF.

The J gene is TRBJ1-1, the V gene TRBV2, with 7 bases fitting TRBD1. This CDR3 has 15 residues. J was trimmed by 3 bases and V by 0 bases; bases with no gene match: 4. The germline CDR1 and CDR2 sequences are SNHLY and FYNNEI. The CDR3, as DNA: TGTGCCAGCAGTGAAGCGCAGGGGGGATACACTGAAGCTTTCTTT. Its translation: CASSEAQGGYTEAFF.